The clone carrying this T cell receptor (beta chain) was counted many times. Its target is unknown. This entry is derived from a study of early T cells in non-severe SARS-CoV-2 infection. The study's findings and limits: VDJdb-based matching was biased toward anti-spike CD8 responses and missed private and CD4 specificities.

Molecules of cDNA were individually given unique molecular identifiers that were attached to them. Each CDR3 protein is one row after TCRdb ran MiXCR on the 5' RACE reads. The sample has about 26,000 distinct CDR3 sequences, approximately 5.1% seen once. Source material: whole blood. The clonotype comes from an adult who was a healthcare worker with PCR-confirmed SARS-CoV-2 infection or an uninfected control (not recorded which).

The CDR3, as DNA: TGTGCCAGCTCACCATTGGGGGGCACAGAGACCCAGTACTTC. Translated: CASSPLGGTETQYF. The chain has TRBV18 and TRBJ2-5; the D call may be TRBD1 or TRBD2 (6 bases each). The germline V and J ends were trimmed by 2 bases and 4 bases, with 11 bases remaining between them. Germline V gene sequence: CDR1 KGHSH, CDR2 LQKENI. The CDR3 extends over 14 amino acids.